In this sample, the clone carrying this TCR beta chain turned up a few times. This entry comes from a study of T-cell memory formation after mild COVID-19. Per the germline V gene, CDR1 is SEHNR and CDR2 is FQNEAQ (reference sequence). The CDR3 contains 16 residues. V lost 2 bases, J lost 8 bases, and 7 bases stayed unmatched. 5'RACE primed from the constant segment yielded TCR alpha and TCR beta cDNA libraries bearing sample barcodes and UMIs. From the 5' RACE reads, TCRdb called clonotypes with MiXCR, one entry per CDR3 protein. The sample gives roughly 150,000 distinct CDR3 sequences, roughly 24% of which show up once; approximately 24% is in the top ten.

The specimen was PBMCs or a T cell subset sorted from them (not recorded which). The J gene is TRBJ2-1, the V gene TRBV7-9; the match to TRBD2 covers 12 bases. This clonotype originated in an adult woman who had mild COVID-19 (a few samples of this study predate the infection). Cell type and time point are not known. Here the CDR3 DNA reads TGTGCCAGCAGCTTACTGACTAGCGGGAGACCCCATGAGCAGTTCTTC. It codes for CASSLLTSGRPHEQFF.